The source of this TCR beta chain is a study of CD8+CD57+ T cells in acquired aplastic anemia. Overall study: The average for DNA from sorted CD4+ and CD8+ cells was roughly 3 ug. Study-level findings and limits: Patients showed no significant difference from controls in CD8+ Simpson's diversity. Both patients and controls carried the same twenty-nine CD8+ CDR3 sequences.

Germline V gene sequence: CDR1 SQVTM, CDR2 ANQGSEA. V dropped 5 bases and J dropped 4; count of bases not matched to a gene: 9. The CDR3 has 15 amino acids. This clonotype was counted only a few times. No antigen is known for it. TCR beta VDJ and CDR3 profiles were obtained from a genomic DNA template. In TCRdb, the reads were re-called with MiXCR into one record per CDR3 protein. The sample yields around 200,000 distinct CDR3 sequences, around half seen once. Sequencing was done on patients that had shown CD8+CD57+ cell expansion by flow cytometry. The V call is TRBV29-1, the J call TRBJ2-2; 8 bases map to TRBD1. Sequencing was carried out using sorted CD4+, CD8+, or CD8+CD57+ T cells (not recorded which) from PBMCs. This clonotype was sampled from a human donor with aplastic anemia. The DNA for the CDR3 is TGCAGCGTTTTACGGGACAGGCCTTTCACCGGGGAGCTGTTTTTT. Its translation is CSVLRDRPFTGELFF.